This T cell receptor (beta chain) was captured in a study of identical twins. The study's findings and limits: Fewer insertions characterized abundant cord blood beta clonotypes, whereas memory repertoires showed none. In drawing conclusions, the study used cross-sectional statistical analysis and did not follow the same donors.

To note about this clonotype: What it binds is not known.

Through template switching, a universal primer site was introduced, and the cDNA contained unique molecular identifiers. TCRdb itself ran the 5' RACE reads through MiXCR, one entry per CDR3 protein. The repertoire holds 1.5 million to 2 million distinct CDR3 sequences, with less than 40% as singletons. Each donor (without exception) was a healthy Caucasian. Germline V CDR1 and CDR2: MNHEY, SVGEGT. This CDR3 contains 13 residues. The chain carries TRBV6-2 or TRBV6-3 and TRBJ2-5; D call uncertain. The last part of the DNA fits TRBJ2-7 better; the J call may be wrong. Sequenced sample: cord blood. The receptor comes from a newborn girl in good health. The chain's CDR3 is CASTYRWDYEQYF. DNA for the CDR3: TGTGCCAGCACCTACCGGTGGGACTACGAGCAGTACTTC.